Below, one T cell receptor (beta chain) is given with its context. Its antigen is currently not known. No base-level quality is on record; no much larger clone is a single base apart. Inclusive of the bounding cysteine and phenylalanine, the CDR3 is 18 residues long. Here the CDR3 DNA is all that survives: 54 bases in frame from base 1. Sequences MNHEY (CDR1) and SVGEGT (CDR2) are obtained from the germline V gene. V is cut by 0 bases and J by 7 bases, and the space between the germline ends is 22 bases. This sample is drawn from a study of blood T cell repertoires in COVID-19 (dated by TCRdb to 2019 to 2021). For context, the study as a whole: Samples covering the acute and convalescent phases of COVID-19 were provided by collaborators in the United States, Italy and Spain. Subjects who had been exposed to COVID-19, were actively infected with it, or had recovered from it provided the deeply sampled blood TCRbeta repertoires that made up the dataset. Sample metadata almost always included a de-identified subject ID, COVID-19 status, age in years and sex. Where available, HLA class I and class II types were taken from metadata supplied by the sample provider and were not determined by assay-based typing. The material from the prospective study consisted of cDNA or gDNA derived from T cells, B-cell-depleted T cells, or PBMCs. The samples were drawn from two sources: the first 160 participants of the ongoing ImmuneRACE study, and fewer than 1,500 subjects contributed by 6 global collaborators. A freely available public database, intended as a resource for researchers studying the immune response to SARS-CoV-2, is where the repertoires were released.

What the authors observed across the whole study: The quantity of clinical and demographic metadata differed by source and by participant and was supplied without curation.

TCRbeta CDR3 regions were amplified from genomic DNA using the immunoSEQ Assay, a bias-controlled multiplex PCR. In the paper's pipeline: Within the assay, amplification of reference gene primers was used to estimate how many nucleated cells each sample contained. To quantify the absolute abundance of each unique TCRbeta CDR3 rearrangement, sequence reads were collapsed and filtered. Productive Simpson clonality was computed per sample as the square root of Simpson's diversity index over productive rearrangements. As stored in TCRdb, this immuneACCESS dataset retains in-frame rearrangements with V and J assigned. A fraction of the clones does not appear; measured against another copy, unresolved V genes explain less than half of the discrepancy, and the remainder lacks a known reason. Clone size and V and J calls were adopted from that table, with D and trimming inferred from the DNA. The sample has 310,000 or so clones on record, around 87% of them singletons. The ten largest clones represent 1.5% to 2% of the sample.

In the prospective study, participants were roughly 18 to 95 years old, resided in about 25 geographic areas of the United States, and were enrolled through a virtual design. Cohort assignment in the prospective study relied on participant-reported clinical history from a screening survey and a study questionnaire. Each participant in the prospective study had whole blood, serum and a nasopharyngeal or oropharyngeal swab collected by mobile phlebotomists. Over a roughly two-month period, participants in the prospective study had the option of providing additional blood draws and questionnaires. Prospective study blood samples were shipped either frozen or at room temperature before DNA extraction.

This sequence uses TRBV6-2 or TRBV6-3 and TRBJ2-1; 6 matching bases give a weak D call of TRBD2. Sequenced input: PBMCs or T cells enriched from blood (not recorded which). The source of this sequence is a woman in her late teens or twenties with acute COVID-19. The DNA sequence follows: TGTGCCAGCAGTTACTCGAGGGGTCGGGGGAACGAAGGAAATGAGCAGTTCTTC. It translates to CASSYSRGRGNEGNEQFF.